The rows below give T cell receptor beta chains drawn from one sample of a study of T cell responses to AZD1222 COVID-19 vaccine. Here immunoSEQ multiplex PCR was the method, and the copy in TCRdb shows in-frame clones only, minus some. The sample carries about 130,000 clones, approximately 88% recorded once. The input for sequencing was peripheral blood, taken on day 0 of AZD1222 vaccination. These receptors all stem from an adult in good health. The conserved cysteine and the conserved F or W are not part of the CDR3 here. The D gene is left open where the match is weak.

d_gene: TRBD2; v_gene: TRBV6-4; j_gene: TRBJ2-3; CDR3aa: ASSAAGGRDTQY
d_gene: -; v_gene: TRBV3-1/TRBV3-2; j_gene: TRBJ2-4; CDR3aa: ASSSWGGDNIQY
d_gene: -; v_gene: TRBV28; j_gene: TRBJ2-2; CDR3aa: ATRGGNTGELF
d_gene: -; v_gene: TRBV28; j_gene: TRBJ2-2; CDR3aa: ASSSGGGGGGELF
d_gene: TRBD1; v_gene: TRBV6-1; j_gene: TRBJ1-5; CDR3aa: ASSDTGGGQPQH
d_gene: -; v_gene: TRBV10-3; j_gene: TRBJ1-6; CDR3aa: AISTPLGLLNSPLH
d_gene: -; v_gene: TRBV14; j_gene: TRBJ1-1; CDR3aa: ASSQVYGGTEAF
d_gene: TRBD1; v_gene: TRBV28; j_gene: TRBJ1-2; CDR3aa: ASSRTGVNYGYT
d_gene: -; v_gene: TRBV6-5; j_gene: TRBJ1-1; CDR3aa: ATALTWGTEAF
d_gene: TRBD1; v_gene: TRBV11-3; j_gene: TRBJ2-4; CDR3aa: ASSSSGGASKNIQY
d_gene: -; v_gene: TRBV28; j_gene: TRBJ1-4; CDR3aa: AYRGGAQEKLF
d_gene: -; v_gene: TRBV5-1; j_gene: TRBJ2-7; CDR3aa: ASTREGVREQY
d_gene: -; v_gene: TRBV2; j_gene: TRBJ1-1; CDR3aa: ASRFRLMNTEAF
d_gene: -; v_gene: TRBV11-1; j_gene: TRBJ2-1; CDR3aa: ASSPEPGTEQF
d_gene: -; v_gene: TRBV5-6; j_gene: TRBJ2-5; CDR3aa: ASSLAGWTETQY